This T cell receptor (beta chain) derives from a study of glioma-infiltrating T cells. Whole-study findings and limits: Tissue-blood divergence was below expectation in non-neoplastic patients, above in gliomas.

Amplification of TCR alpha and beta CDR3 regions from RNA used iRepertoire nested multiplex PCR. Tissue mRNA or PBMC total RNA, roughly 100-400 ng, went into one-step reverse transcription and amplification. TCRdb re-called the multiplex PCR reads through MiXCR, storing one row per CDR3 protein. The sample holds more than 100,000 distinct CDR3 sequences, around 28% seen once. Deletions cut 6 bases from V and 1 base from J, with 15 bases between. The CDR3 is made up of 15 amino acids. Germline CDR1 is SGHAT and CDR2 is FQNNGV. This clonotype was counted ten times or more. What it binds is not known. Sequencing input: glioma tissue, nonneoplastic brain tissue, or PBMCs (not recorded which). This TCR derives from a human donor with low-grade glioma or glioblastoma, undergoing nonglioma brain surgery, or in good health (not recorded which). V and J are TRBV11-2 and TRBJ1-1; D call uncertain. The CDR3 is CASSHNRFPNTEAFF. The CDR3 bases are TGTGCCAGCAGTCACAACCGCTTTCCGAACACTGAAGCTTTCTTT.